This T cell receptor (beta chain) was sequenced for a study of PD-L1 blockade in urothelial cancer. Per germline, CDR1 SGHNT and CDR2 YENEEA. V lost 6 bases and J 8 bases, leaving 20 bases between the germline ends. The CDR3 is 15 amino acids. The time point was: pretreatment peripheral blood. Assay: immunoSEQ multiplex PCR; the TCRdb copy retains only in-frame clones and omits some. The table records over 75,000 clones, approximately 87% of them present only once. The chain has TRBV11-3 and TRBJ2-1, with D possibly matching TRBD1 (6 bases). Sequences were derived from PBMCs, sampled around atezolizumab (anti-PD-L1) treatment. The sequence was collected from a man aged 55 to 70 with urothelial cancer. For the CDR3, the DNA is TGTGCCAGCAGTCTCGGGGCAGGGGTGAGGGATGAGCAGTTCTTC. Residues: CASSLGAGVRDEQFF.